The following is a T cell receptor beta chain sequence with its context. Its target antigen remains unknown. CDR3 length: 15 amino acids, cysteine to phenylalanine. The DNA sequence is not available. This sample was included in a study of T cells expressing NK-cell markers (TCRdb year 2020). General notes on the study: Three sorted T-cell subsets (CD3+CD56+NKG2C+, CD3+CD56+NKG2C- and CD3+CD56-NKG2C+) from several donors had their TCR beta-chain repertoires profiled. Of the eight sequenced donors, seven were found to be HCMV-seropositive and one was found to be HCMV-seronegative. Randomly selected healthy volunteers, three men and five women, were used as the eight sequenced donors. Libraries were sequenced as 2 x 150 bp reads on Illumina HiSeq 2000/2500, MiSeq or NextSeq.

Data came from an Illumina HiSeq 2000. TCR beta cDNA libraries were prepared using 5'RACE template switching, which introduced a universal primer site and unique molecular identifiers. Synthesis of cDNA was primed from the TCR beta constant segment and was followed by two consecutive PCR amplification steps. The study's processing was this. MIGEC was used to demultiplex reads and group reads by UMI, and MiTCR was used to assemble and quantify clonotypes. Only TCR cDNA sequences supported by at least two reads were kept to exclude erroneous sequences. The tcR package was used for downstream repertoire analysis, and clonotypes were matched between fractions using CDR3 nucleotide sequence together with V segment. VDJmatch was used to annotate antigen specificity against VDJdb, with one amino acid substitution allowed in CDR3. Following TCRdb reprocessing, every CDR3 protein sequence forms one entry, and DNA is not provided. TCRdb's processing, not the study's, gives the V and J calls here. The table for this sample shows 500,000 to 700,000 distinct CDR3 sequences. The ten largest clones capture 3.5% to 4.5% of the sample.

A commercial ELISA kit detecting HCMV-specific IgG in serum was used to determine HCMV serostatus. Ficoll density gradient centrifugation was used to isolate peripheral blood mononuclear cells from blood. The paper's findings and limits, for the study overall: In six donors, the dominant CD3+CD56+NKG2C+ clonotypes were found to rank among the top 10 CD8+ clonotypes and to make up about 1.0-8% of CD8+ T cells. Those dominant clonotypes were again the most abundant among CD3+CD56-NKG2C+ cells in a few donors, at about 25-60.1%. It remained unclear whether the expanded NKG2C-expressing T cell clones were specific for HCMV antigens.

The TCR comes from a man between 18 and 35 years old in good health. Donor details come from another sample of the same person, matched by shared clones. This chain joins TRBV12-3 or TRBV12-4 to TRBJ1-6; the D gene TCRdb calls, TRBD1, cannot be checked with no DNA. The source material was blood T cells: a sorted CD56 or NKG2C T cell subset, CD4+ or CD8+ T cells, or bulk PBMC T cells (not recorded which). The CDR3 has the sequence CASSLTTRDNSPLHF.